Listed below are T cell receptor beta chains from one sample, sequenced in a study of neurological immune-mediated disorders. MiXCR, run by TCRdb on the 5' RACE reads, gives a single entry per CDR3 protein. The table shows more than 50,000 distinct CDR3 sequences, with approximately 9.2% occurring only once. Specimen: PBMCs. The receptor set was obtained from a woman in her thirties or forties in good health. CDR3s include the opening cysteine and the closing phenylalanine or tryptophan. A D gene is named only where the DNA matches it firmly. Expanded clones get a size class; other rows say once, few or many, or leave the size out.

>.|TRBV6-1|TRBJ1-6|.
TGTGCCAGCAGTGAATTCAGGGGTAATTCACCCCTCCACTTT
CASSEFRGNSPLHF
>many|TRBV7-2|TRBJ1-6|.
TGTGCCAGCAGCGTTAAGGGCGGCCTGAGCTCCTATAATTCACCCCTCCACTTT
CASSVKGGLSSYNSPLHF
>.|TRBV12-3/TRBV12-4|TRBJ1-6|.
TGTGCCAGCATCCTCGTCGGGCGCAGCGGTAATTCACCCCTCCACTTT
CASILVGRSGNSPLHF
>many|TRBV6-6|TRBJ2-1|TRBD1
TGTGCCAGCACCCAAAATGCCCCCGGGACACCCAGGGGGGAGCAGTTCTTC
CASTQNAPGTPRGEQFF
>many|TRBV4-2|TRBJ2-2|.
TGTGCCAGCAGACCACCTCCCGACAGGGAGCTGTTTTTT
CASRPPPDRELFF
>many|TRBV15|TRBJ2-7|.
TGTGCCACCAGCAGAGACGCGGCAGGGGGGTACGAGCAGTACTTC
CATSRDAAGGYEQYF
>many|TRBV5-1|TRBJ1-2|TRBD1
TGCGCCAGCAGCAGGGACAGTTTCTATGGCTACACCTTC
CASSRDSFYGYTF
>many|TRBV7-2|TRBJ2-2|.
TGTGCCAGCAGCTTAACGTCAGGGAGGGAGCTGTTTTTT
CASSLTSGRELFF
>.|TRBV20-1|TRBJ2-1|.
TGCAGTGCTAGAGACAGGGTTTCCTACAATGAGCAGTTCTTC
CSARDRVSYNEQFF
>.|TRBV10-2|TRBJ2-6|.
TGCGCCAGCAGTGGCGCCGGTTCTGGGGCCAACGTCCTGACTTTC
CASSGAGSGANVLTF
>.|TRBV5-6|TRBJ2-6|TRBD1
TGTGCCAGCAGCACCGCCGGGACAGGGAAGGCTGGGGCCAACGTCCTGACTTTC
CASSTAGTGKAGANVLTF
>many|TRBV29-1|TRBJ1-2|.
TGCACTACCTGGACAGCTAACTATGGCTACACCTTC
CTTWTANYGYTF
>many|TRBV3-1|TRBJ2-3|.
TGTGCCAGCAGCCAAGACAGAGATACGCAGTATTTT
CASSQDRDTQYF
>many|TRBV9|TRBJ1-1|.
TGTGCCAGCAGCGCAAGATTGAACACTGAAGCTTTCTTT
CASSARLNTEAFF
>many|TRBV5-6|TRBJ2-3|TRBD2
TGTGCCAGCAGAACCCTAGCGGGGACTAGCACAGATACGCAGTATTTT
CASRTLAGTSTDTQYF
>.|TRBV5-1|TRBJ2-2|.
TGCGCCAGCAGCTTGCATAGGAAGCATACCAGGGAACTGTTTTTT
CASSLHRKHTRELFF
>.|TRBV29-1|TRBJ2-1|TRBD2
TGCAGCGTTCGCACGACTAGCGGGAGAGCCGGGACCGCATATGAGCAGTTCTTC
CSVRTTSGRAGTAYEQFF
>many|TRBV5-1|TRBJ2-3|TRBD2
TGCGCCAGCAGCCCTATGACTAGCGGCACAGATACGCAGTATTTT
CASSPMTSGTDTQYF
>.|TRBV6-5|TRBJ1-2|.
TGTGCCAGCAGCGACAAGAGGGATGGCTACACCTTC
CASSDKRDGYTF
>many|TRBV29-1|TRBJ2-5|.
TGCAGCATCCGCTTTAGGGTTGCGACCCAGTACTTC
CSIRFRVATQYF
>many|TRBV3-1|TRBJ2-7|.
TGTGCCAGCAGCCAGGGGGACCCCGCCTACGAGCAGTACTTC
CASSQGDPAYEQYF
>many|TRBV27|TRBJ1-6|.
TGTGCCAGCAGTTTAGCAACCGGGGCCAATTCACCCCTCCACTTT
CASSLATGANSPLHF
>many|TRBV5-1|TRBJ2-7|TRBD1
TGCGCCAGCAGCCTGGGGACAGGGGGTGGAGAGCAGTACTTC
CASSLGTGGGEQYF
>many|TRBV5-1|TRBJ2-7|TRBD1
TGCGCCAGCAGCGCAAGCCAGGGGGCGCGAGAGCAGTACTTC
CASSASQGAREQYF
>many|TRBV5-1|TRBJ2-7|.
TGCGCCAGCAGTCGAGACACGGCCTACGAGCAGTACTTC
CASSRDTAYEQYF
>many|TRBV7-6|TRBJ2-7|TRBD1
TGTGCCAGCAGCTCCGAGACAGGGCGCGAGCAGTACTTC
CASSSETGREQYF
>many|TRBV4-2|TRBJ2-3|TRBD2
TGTGCCAGCAGCCAAGAGAGGAGGAGCGGGGGGCTTGGTTATACGCAGTATTTT
CASSQERRSGGLGYTQYF
>many|TRBV3-1|TRBJ2-1|.
TGTGCCAGCAGCCCACAGCGTTCCCCCTACAATGAGCAGTTCTTC
CASSPQRSPYNEQFF
>many|TRBV4-2|TRBJ2-7|.
TGTGCCAGCAGCCCATCGGACGGATCCTACGAGCAGTACTTC
CASSPSDGSYEQYF
>many|TRBV7-2|TRBJ2-5|.
TGTGCCAGCAGCCCCCAGTTAGGGTCCCAAGAGACCCAGTACTTC
CASSPQLGSQETQYF
>few|TRBV5-5|TRBJ1-1|TRBD1
TGTGCCAGCAGCTTTATTAGGGGGCTGGACACTGAAGCTTTCTTT
CASSFIRGLDTEAFF
>many|TRBV12-3/TRBV12-4|TRBJ2-5|TRBD1
TGTGCCAGCAGCCGACCCACCAGGACAGGGCCGAGTACAACGAATCGGAGCCAAGAGACCCAGTACTTC
CASSRPTRTGPSTTNRSQETQYF
>many|TRBV15|TRBJ1-5|.
TGTGCCACCAGCGACGAAGGAAGGGAAAGTCAGCCCCAGCATTTT
CATSDEGRESQPQHF
>once|TRBV6-2/TRBV6-3|TRBJ2-7|TRBD2
TGTGCCAGCAGTTCGGGACTAAAATCCTACGAGCAGTACTTC
CASSSGLKSYEQYF
>many|TRBV6-5|TRBJ1-1|.
TGTGCCAGCAGTTACAGGGTGCGCACTGAAGCTTTCTTT
CASSYRVRTEAFF
>few|TRBV24-1|TRBJ2-7|.
TGTGCCACCAGTGATTCCACGGCCCTAAACTACGAGCAGTACTTC
CATSDSTALNYEQYF
>many|TRBV20-1|TRBJ2-3|TRBD2
TGCAGTGCTAGAGATACTAGCGGTGGCACAGATACGCAGTATTTT
CSARDTSGGTDTQYF
>many|TRBV4-1|TRBJ1-2|TRBD1
TGCGCCAGCAGCCGGGAACAGGGGGGGCGAGGCTACACCTTC
CASSREQGGRGYTF
>many|TRBV20-1|TRBJ2-7|.
TGCAGTGCTAGAGATCCCGGTAATGATTACGAGCAGTACTTC
CSARDPGNDYEQYF
>many|TRBV5-1|TRBJ2-7|.
TGCGCCAGCAGCTTGTCTCCCAACCAGGAGGTAGGGGAGCAGTACTTC
CASSLSPNQEVGEQYF
>few|TRBV5-1|TRBJ2-5|.
TGCGCCAGCAGCTCGGCTCAATGGTACCAAGAGACCCAGTACTTC
CASSSAQWYQETQYF